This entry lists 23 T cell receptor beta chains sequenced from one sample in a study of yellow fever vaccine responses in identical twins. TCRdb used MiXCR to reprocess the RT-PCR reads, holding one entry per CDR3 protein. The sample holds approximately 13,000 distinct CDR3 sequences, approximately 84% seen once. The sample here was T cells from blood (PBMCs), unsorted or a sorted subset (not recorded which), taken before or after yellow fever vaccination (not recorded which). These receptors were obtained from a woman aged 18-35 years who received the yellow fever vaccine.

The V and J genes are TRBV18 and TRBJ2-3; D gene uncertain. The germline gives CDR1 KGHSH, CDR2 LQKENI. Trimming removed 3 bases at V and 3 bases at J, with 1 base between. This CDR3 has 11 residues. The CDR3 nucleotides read TGTGCCAGCTCACCGACAGATACGCAGTATTTT. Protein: CASSPTDTQYF.

In DNA form, the CDR3 reads TGTGCCAGCTCACCCGGGACAGGAAGCTCTGGGGCCAACGTCCTGACTTTC. It translates to CASSPGTGSSGANVLTF. The V call is TRBV18, the J call TRBJ2-6; 8 bases line up with TRBD1. In germline, CDR1 is KGHSH, CDR2 LQKENI. The V segment lost 3 bases and the J segment 0 bases; nucleotides outside the gene matches: 4. The CDR3 is made up of 17 amino acids.

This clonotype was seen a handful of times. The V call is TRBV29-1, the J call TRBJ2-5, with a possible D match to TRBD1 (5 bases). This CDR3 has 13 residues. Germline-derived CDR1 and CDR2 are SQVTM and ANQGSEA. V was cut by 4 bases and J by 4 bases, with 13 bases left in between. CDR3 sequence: CSVVKGWGETQYF. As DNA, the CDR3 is TGCAGCGTTGTAAAGGGGTGGGGAGAGACCCAGTACTTC.

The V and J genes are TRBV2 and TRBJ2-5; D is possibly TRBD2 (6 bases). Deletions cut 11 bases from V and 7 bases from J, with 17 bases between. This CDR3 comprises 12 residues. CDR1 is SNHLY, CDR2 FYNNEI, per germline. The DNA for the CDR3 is TGTGCCCAGCAGGACTACTCAGGGACCCAGTACTTC. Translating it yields CAQQDYSGTQYF.

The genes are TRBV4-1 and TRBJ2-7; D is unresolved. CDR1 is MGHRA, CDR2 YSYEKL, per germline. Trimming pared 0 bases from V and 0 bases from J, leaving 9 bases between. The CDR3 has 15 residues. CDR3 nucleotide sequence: TGCGCCAGCAGCCAAGACTATGGGCTCTCCTACGAGCAGTACTTC. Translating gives CASSQDYGLSYEQYF.

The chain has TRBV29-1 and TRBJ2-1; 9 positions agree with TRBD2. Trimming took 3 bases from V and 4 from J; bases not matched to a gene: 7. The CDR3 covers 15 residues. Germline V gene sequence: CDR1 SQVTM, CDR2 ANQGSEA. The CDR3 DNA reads TGCAGCGTTGATGCTAGCGGGACTTCGTACAATGAGCAGTTCTTC. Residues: CSVDASGTSYNEQFF.

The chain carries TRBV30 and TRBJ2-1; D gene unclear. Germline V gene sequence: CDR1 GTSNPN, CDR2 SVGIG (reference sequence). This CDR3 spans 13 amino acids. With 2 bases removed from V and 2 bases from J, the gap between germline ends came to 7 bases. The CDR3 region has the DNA TGTGCCTGGAGTATCGGTACCTACAATGAGCAGTTCTTC. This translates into CAWSIGTYNEQFF. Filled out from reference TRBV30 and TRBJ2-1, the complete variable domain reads SQTIHQWPATLVQPVGSPLSLECTVEGTSNPNLYWYRQAAGRGLQLLFYSVGIGQISSEVPQNLSASRPQDRQFILSSKKLLLSDSGFYLCAWSIGTYNEQFFGPGTRLTVL.

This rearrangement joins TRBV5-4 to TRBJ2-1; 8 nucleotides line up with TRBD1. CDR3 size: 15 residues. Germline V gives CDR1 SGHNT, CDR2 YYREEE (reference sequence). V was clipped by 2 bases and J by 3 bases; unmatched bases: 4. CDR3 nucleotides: TGTGCCAGCAGCTTCGGACAGGGCCTCTACAATGAGCAGTTCTTC. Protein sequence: CASSFGQGLYNEQFF.

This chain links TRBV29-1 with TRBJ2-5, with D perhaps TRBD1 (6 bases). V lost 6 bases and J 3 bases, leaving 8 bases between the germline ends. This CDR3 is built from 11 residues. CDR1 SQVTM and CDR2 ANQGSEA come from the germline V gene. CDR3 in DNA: TGCAGCGTATGGACAGAAGAGACCCAGTACTTC. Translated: CSVWTEETQYF.

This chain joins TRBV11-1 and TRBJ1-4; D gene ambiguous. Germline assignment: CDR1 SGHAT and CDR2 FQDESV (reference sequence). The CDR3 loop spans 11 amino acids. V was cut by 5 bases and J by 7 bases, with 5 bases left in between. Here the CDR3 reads CASSGGEKLFF. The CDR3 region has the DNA TGTGCCAGCAGCGGTGGTGAAAAACTGTTTTTT.

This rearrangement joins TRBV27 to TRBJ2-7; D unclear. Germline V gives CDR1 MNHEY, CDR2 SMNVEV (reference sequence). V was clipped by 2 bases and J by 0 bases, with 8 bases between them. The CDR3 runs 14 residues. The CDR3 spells CASSLGRSSYEQYF. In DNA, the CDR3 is TGTGCCAGCAGTTTAGGGCGGAGCTCCTACGAGCAGTACTTC.

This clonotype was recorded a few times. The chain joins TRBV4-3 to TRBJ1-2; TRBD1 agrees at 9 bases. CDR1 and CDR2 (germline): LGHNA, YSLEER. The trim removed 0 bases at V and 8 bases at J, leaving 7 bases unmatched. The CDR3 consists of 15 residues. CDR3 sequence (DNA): TGCGCCAGCAGCCAAGAATTGACAGGGGGGAAGGGCTACACCTTC. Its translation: CASSQELTGGKGYTF.

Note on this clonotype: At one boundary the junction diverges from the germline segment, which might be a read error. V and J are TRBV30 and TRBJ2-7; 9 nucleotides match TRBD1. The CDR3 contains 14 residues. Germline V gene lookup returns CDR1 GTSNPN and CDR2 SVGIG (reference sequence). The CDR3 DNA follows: TGTGCCTGGAGTGACGAAGGACAGGGGTACGAGCAGTACTTT. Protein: CAWSDEGQGYEQYF. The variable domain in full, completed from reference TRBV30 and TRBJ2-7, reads SQTIHQWPATLVQPVGSPLSLECTVEGTSNPNLYWYRQAAGRGLQLLFYSVGIGQISSEVPQNLSASRPQDRQFILSSKKLLLSDSGFYLCAWSDEGQGYEQYFGPGTRLTVT.

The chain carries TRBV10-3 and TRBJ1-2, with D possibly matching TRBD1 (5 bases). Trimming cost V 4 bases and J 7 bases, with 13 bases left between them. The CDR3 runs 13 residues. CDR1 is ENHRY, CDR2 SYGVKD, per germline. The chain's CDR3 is CAISATQGGGYTF. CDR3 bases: TGTGCCATCAGTGCGACCCAGGGAGGTGGCTACACCTTC.

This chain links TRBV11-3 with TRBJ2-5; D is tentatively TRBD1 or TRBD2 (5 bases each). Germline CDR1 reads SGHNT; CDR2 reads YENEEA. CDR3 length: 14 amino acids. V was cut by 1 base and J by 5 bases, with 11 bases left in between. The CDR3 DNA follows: TGTGCCAGCAGCTTAGGAACGGGGCTTGAGACCCAGTACTTC. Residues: CASSLGTGLETQYF. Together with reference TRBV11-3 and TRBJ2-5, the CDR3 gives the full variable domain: EAGVVQSPRYKIIEKKQPVAFWCNPISGHNTLYWYLQNLGQGPELLIRYENEEAVDDSQLPKDRFSAERLKGVDSTLKIQPAELGDSAVYLCASSLGTGLETQYFGPGTRLLVL.

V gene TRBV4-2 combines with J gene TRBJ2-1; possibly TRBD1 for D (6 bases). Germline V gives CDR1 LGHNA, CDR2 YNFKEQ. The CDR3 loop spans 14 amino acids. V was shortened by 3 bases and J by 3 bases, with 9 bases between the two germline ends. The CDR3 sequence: CASSHDRLYNEQFF. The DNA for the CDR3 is TGTGCCAGCAGCCACGACAGGCTCTACAATGAGCAGTTCTTC.

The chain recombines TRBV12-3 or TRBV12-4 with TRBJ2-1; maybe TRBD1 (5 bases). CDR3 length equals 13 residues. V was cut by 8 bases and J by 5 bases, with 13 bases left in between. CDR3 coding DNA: TGTGCCAGCCGCCCAGACAGCAACAATGAGCAGTTCTTC. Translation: CASRPDSNNEQFF.

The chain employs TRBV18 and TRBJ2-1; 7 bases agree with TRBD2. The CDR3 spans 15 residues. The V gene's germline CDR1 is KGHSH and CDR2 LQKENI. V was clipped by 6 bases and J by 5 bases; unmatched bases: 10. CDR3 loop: CASSSAGTKNNEQFF. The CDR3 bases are TGTGCCAGCTCCTCAGCGGGGACGAAAAACAATGAGCAGTTCTTC.

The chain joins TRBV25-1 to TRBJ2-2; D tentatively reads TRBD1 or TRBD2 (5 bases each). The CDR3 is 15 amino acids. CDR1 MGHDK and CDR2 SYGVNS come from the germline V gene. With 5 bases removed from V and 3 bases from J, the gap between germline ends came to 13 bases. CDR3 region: CASSQAGRDTGELFF. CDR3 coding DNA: TGTGCCAGCAGTCAGGCGGGCAGGGACACCGGGGAGCTGTTTTTT.

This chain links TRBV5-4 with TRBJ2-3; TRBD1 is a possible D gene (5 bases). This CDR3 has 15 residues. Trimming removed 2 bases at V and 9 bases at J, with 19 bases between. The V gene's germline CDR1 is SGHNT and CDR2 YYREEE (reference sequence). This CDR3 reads CASSFGRDPRMTQYF. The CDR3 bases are TGTGCCAGCAGCTTTGGCAGGGATCCACGGATGACGCAGTATTTT.

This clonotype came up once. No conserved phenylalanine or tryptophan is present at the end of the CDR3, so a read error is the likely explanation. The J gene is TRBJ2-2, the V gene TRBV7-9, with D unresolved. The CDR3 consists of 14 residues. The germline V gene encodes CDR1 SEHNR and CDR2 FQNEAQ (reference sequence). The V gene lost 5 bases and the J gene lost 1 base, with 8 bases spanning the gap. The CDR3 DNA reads TGTGCCAGCAGCCCCACACGGAACACCGGGGAGCTGTTTGTT. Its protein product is CASSPTRNTGELFV.

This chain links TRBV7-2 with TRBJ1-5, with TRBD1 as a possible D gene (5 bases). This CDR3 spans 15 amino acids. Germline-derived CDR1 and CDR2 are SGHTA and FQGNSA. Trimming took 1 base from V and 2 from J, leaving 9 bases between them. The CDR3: CASSLVGEGNQPQHF. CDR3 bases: TGTGCCAGCAGCTTAGTAGGGGAGGGCAATCAGCCCCAGCATTTT.

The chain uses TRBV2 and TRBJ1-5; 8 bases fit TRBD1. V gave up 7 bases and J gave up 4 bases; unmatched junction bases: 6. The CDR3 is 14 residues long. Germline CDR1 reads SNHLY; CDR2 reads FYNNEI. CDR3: CASTRTGRNQPQHF. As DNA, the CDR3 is TGTGCCAGCACTAGGACAGGGAGGAATCAGCCCCAGCATTTT. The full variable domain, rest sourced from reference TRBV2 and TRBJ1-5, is EPEVTQTPSHQVTQMGQEVILRCVPISNHLYFYWYRQILGQKVEFLVSFYNNEISEKSEIFDDQFSVERPDGSNFTLKIRSTKLEDSAMYFCASTRTGRNQPQHFGDGTRLSIL.